Here is one T cell receptor beta chain with its context. Method: immunoSEQ multiplex PCR; TCRdb's copy keeps in-frame clones and lacks some. The repertoire consists of just over 250,000 clones, with about nine tenths occurring once and the leading ten covering over 4%. The data derive from a study of blood T cell repertoires in COVID-19. Germline CDR1 is SNHLY and CDR2 is FYNNEI. The trim removed 8 bases at V and 0 bases at J, leaving 9 bases unmatched. The length of the CDR3 is 15 residues. Sequencing was performed on peripheral blood. This TCR was sampled from a man in his sixties who had recovered from COVID-19. The rearrangement joins TRBV2 to TRBJ2-5; the match to TRBD1 covers 7 bases. The CDR3 DNA sequence: TGTGCCAGCGTGTGGACAGGAGCGTACCAAGAGACCCAGTACTTC. Translating it yields CASVWTGAYQETQYF.